Given below is one T cell receptor (beta chain) in context. Its target is not known. This CDR3 spans 13 amino acids. CDR1 MNHEY and CDR2 SVGAGI come from the germline V gene. Between the trimmed V and J ends, which lost 5 bases and 4 bases, there was a span of 11 bases. This sample was included in a study of graft-versus-host responses after intestinal transplantation. Here immunoSEQ multiplex PCR was the method, and the copy in TCRdb shows in-frame clones only, minus some. The data contain 95,000 to 110,000 clones, 80% to 90% of them singletons. This specimen was unstimulated CD4+ T cells sorted from spleen or lymph node cells, taken before transplant. This TCR was sampled from a human donor who was the organ donor for an intestinal transplant. The J gene is TRBJ1-1, the V gene TRBV6-5; maybe TRBD1 (5 bases). The CDR3, as DNA: TGTGCCAGCAGTGACCCTCAGGGCACTGAAGCTTTCTTT. Protein sequence: CASSDPQGTEAFF.